The sequence of this T cell receptor (beta chain) was determined in a study of blood T cell repertoires in COVID-19. Participants were aged roughly 18 to 95 years, lived in 24 US areas, and enrolled virtually. Assignment of participants to cohorts was predicated upon participant-reported clinical history. In the study's own analysis: The authors estimated nucleated cell counts from reference gene primer amplification. Libraries were prepared by immunoSEQ multiplex PCR; TCRdb keeps only in-frame clonotypes and omits some of them. V, J and clone size were drawn from that table, and D and trimming were deduced from the DNA. The sample carries about 320,000 clones, approximately 81% recorded once. Germline V gene data show CDR1 as SGHDN and CDR2 as FVKESK. V lost 5 bases, J lost 3 bases, and 13 bases stayed unmatched. The CDR3 sequence is 17 residues long.

The receptor was derived from a woman in her thirties who had been exposed to COVID-19. Sequences were obtained from PBMCs or T cells enriched from blood (not recorded which). The J gene is TRBJ1-1, the V gene TRBV14; 9 bases are shared with TRBD1. The CDR3 region is CASSTRAGTGYHTEAFF. The CDR3, as DNA: TGTGCCAGCAGCACCCGGGCAGGGACAGGGTATCACACTGAAGCTTTCTTT.